The sequence of this TCR beta chain was determined in a study of vaccination effects on CD4 cells after COVID-19. The ViraFEST assay expanded antigen-specific CD4+ T cells with viral peptide pools before sequencing. On day 10 of culture, CD4+ T cells were separated out. According to the study, vaccine recipients showed no prior SARS-CoV-2 infection and negative nucleocapsid antibodies. Approximately 2 million PBMC were seeded per well and grown in the presence of about 10 IU/ml IL-2 and 9.5 to 10 ug/ml peptides. Turning to this clone: The antigen remains undetermined.

Assay used: immunoSEQ multiplex PCR; TCRdb lists only in-frame clones, some missing. Here the sample spans 70,000 to 75,000 clones, approximately 70% being singletons. The sample here was CD4+ T cells from PBMCs cultured with HCoV-OC43 spike peptides, taken before COVID-19 vaccination. Subset reported: HCoV-OC43 spike overlapping peptide pool stimulation. The source is a human donor who received a COVID-19 vaccine.

CDR3 sequence reads: CASSSRRRGMVGTDTQYF. The CDR3 DNA is TGTGCCAGCAGCTCCCGCCGGAGGGGGATGGTCGGCACAGATACGCAGTATTTT. The chain recombines TRBV27 with TRBJ2-3, with D perhaps matching TRBD1 or TRBD2 (6 bases each). Trimming stripped 6 bases from V and 1 base from J, with 23 bases between. The CDR3 totals 18 residues. The germline gives CDR1 MNHEY, CDR2 SMNVEV (reference sequence).